The rows below give T cell receptor beta chains drawn from one sample of a study of shared clonotypes between healthy human individuals. Libraries were prepared by immunoSEQ multiplex PCR; TCRdb keeps only in-frame clonotypes and omits some of them. The data show approximately 240,000 clones, 65% seen once. What was sequenced was memory CD4+ T cells sorted from blood. All receptors derive from a man aged 25 to 40 in good health. The CDR3 runs from the conserved cysteine through the conserved F or W. Each record gives: J gene, clone size, V gene, D gene, CDR3 DNA, CDR3 protein. A D gene is named only where the DNA matches it firmly. Clone sizes are given selectively: once, few, many, or a class where the clone is expanded.

>TRBJ1-3|few|TRBV16|NA
TGTGCCAGCAGCCATTCCGGGCCCAACTCTGGAAACACCATATATTTT
CASSHSGPNSGNTIYF
>TRBJ2-3|NA|TRBV2|TRBD2
TGTGCCAGCTCCCCCGGGCGGGAGGGTCAGGCGCAGTATTTT
CASSPGREGQAQYF
>TRBJ2-1|NA|TRBV11-2|NA
TGTGCCAGCAGCTTGATCAGGGCCTACAATGAGCAGTTCTTC
CASSLIRAYNEQFF
>TRBJ2-1|NA|TRBV5-6|TRBD1
TGTGCCAGCAGCTTGGCAATACAGACAGGGGGCGCCTACAATGAGCAGTTCTTC
CASSLAIQTGGAYNEQFF
>TRBJ2-7|NA|TRBV11-3|NA
TGTGCCAGCAGCTCCAGCGTTCGATCCTACGAGCAGTACTTC
CASSSSVRSYEQYF
>TRBJ1-3|once|TRBV7-9|NA
TGTGCCAGCAGCTTAGTTGGGGGGACTGTTGGAAACACCATATATTTT
CASSLVGGTVGNTIYF
>TRBJ2-5|NA|TRBV7-8|NA
TGTGCCAGCAGCTTAAGGTCAGAAGAGACCCAGTACTTC
CASSLRSEETQYF
>TRBJ2-1|NA|TRBV13|TRBD1
TGTGCCAGCAGCCCCCGAAACCCAGGACAGGTTTACAATGAGCAGTTCTTC
CASSPRNPGQVYNEQFF
>TRBJ2-2|NA|TRBV10-3|TRBD2
TGTGCCTTCAAGCGGGAGGTGAACACCGGGGAGCTGTTTTTT
CAFKREVNTGELFF
>TRBJ1-1|NA|TRBV6-5|NA
TGTGCCAGCAGTTACTCGGCCTGGGCGATGGCTTTCTTT
CASSYSAWAMAFF
>TRBJ2-1|NA|TRBV30|NA
TGTGCCTGGAGTGTAATACCCTACAATGAGCAGTTCTTC
CAWSVIPYNEQFF
>TRBJ2-2|few|TRBV5-1|NA
TGCGCCAGCAGAAAACGGGAGACCGGGGAGCTGTTTTTT
CASRKRETGELFF
>TRBJ1-1|once|TRBV7-2|NA
TGTGCCAGCAGCTTTGCAGGGATGAGTGCTGAAGCTTTCTTT
CASSFAGMSAEAFF
>TRBJ2-3|NA|TRBV14|NA
TGTGCCAGCAGCTACCGGTCCAGCGGCACAGATACGCAGTATTTT
CASSYRSSGTDTQYF
>TRBJ2-7|NA|TRBV7-9|NA
TGTGCCAGCAGCCCATTATCTCCATACGAGCAGTACTTC
CASSPLSPYEQYF
>TRBJ2-3|few|TRBV7-8|TRBD2
TGTGCCAGCAGCTACCAGGGACTAGCGGGAGGAGGGGGGAGTGGCACAGATACGCAGTATTTT
CASSYQGLAGGGGSGTDTQYF
>TRBJ1-1|once|TRBV30|NA
TGTGCCTGGAGTGCCGGTAGGTCTTCTGAAGCTTTCTTT
CAWSAGRSSEAFF
>TRBJ2-2|NA|TRBV10-2|TRBD1
TGCGCCAGCAGTGAAACGCACAGGGGCACCGGGGAGCTGTTTTTT
CASSETHRGTGELFF
>TRBJ1-4|NA|TRBV7-9|NA
TGTGCCAGCAGCTTCCCGTCGGAAAAACTGTTTTTT
CASSFPSEKLFF
>TRBJ2-5|few|TRBV18|NA
TGTGCCAGCTCTCCGAGGGGAGAGACCCAGTACTTC
CASSPRGETQYF
>TRBJ2-2|NA|TRBV7-2|NA
TGTGCCAGCAGCTTAGTTAGGTACACCGGGGAGCTGTTTTTT
CASSLVRYTGELFF
>TRBJ2-7|NA|TRBV11-2|NA
TGTGCCAGCAGCTTAGTGAAAGCGCAGTACTTC
CASSLVKAQYF
>TRBJ1-1|NA|TRBV7-3|TRBD1
TGTGCCAGCAGCGTGACAGGGCGGACTGAAGCTTTCTTT
CASSVTGRTEAFF